The 27 T cell receptor beta chains below come from one sample, sequenced in a study of blood T cell repertoires in COVID-19 (dated by TCRdb to about 2020). The library was generated by the immunoSEQ multiplex PCR assay. TCRdb took this table from immuneACCESS and kept in-frame rearrangements with V and J called. Such tables lack part of the clones; where checked against another copy, unresolved V genes explain under half of the gap, and the rest is unexplained. For this sample the table gives 200,000 to 300,000 clones, of which around four fifths were detected only once. In total, the top ten clones hold 4.2% of the sample. Sequenced sample: peripheral blood. Source of these receptors: a man between 60 and 75 years old with acute or convalescent COVID-19.

CDR3 sequence: CAISELTGELFF. CDR3 coding DNA: TGTGCCATCAGTGAGTTAACCGGGGAGCTGTTTTTT. The chain combines TRBV10-3 with TRBJ2-2; D is unclear. The CDR3 contains 12 residues. Germline values: CDR1 ENHRY, CDR2 SYGVKD. The germline V and J ends were trimmed by 1 base and 5 bases, with 2 bases remaining between them.

CDR3 in DNA: TGTGCCAGCAGCCCCCCCGGGACAGGGGGCGCAGAAGAGACCCAGTACTTC. This sequence encodes CASSPPGTGGAEETQYF. The chain carries TRBV3-1 (or the pseudogene TRBV3-2) and TRBJ2-5; 12 nucleotides line up with TRBD1. Germline CDR1 is LGHDT and CDR2 is YNNKEL (reference sequence). Unmatched junction bases numbered 9, after V lost 4 bases and J lost 3 bases. This CDR3 is 17 amino acids long.

This chain connects TRBV9 to TRBJ2-4, with TRBD1 as a possible D gene (6 bases). V dropped 2 bases and J dropped 2 bases, with 11 bases sitting between them. The germline gives CDR1 SGDLS, CDR2 YYNGEE. The CDR3 length is 15 residues. CDR3 nucleotide sequence: TGTGCCAGCAGCGTTACAGGGAGCTCCAAAAACATTCAGTACTTC. Translated: CASSVTGSSKNIQYF.

This clone was found a few times. The rearrangement joins TRBV4-2 to TRBJ2-1; 8 bases agree with TRBD1. The CDR3 length is 16 residues. The junction had 12 bases not matched to a gene; V was cut back by 3 bases and J by 8 bases. Germline V gives CDR1 LGHNA, CDR2 YNFKEQ. CDR3 nucleotides: TGTGCCAGCAGCCAGGCCGGGACAGGCAGTGACGATGAGCAGTTCTTC. Protein sequence: CASSQAGTGSDDEQFF.

CDR3 sequence: CASSIALRGTEAFF. The CDR3 nucleotides read TGTGCCAGTAGTATAGCTCTTAGGGGTACTGAAGCTTTCTTT. The rearrangement uses TRBV19 and TRBJ1-1; maybe TRBD1 (5 bases). Germline loops: CDR1 LNHDA, CDR2 SQIVND (reference sequence). This CDR3 is 14 amino acids long. V shed 1 base and J shed 5 bases, with 11 bases lying between them.

V is TRBV10-3 and J is TRBJ2-7; no firm D call. V gave up 0 bases and J gave up 3 bases, with 12 bases separating them. The length of the CDR3 is 15 residues. Germline values: CDR1 ENHRY, CDR2 SYGVKD. CDR3 amino acids: CAISESLAAGYEQYF. The CDR3 DNA reads as TGTGCCATCAGTGAGTCGCTGGCTGCAGGCTACGAGCAGTACTTC.

The V call is TRBV5-1, the J call TRBJ2-2; 10 positions agree with TRBD1. Trimming cost V 9 bases and J 4 bases; bases outside gene matches: 6. The CDR3 length is 14 residues. CDR1 is SGHRS and CDR2 is YFSETQ in the germline V gene. DNA for the CDR3: TGCGCCACCCGGGACAGGGGAGGCACCGGGGAGCTGTTTTTT. Translating it yields CATRDRGGTGELFF.

V gene TRBV6-2 or TRBV6-3 combines with J gene TRBJ2-3; 12 bases line up with TRBD2. V dropped 5 bases and J dropped 6; count of bases not matched to a gene: 9. Per germline, CDR1 MNHEY and CDR2 SVGEGT. The CDR3 has 16 amino acids. DNA of the CDR3: TGTGCCAGCAGTCCGTGGACTAGCGGGATTGGGGATACGCAGTATTTT. Translation gives CASSPWTSGIGDTQYF.

V usage is TRBV7-2 and J usage is TRBJ2-1; D remains unclear. This CDR3 contains 13 residues. Germline V gives CDR1 SGHTA, CDR2 FQGNSA. Deletions cut 3 bases from V and 1 base from J, with 4 bases between. The CDR3 nucleotides read TGTGCCAGCAGCTTCCAGTCCTACAATGAGCAGTTCTTC. It specifies CASSFQSYNEQFF.

The rearrangement links TRBV29-1 to TRBJ2-1, with 9 positions matching TRBD2. Germline loops: CDR1 SQVTM, CDR2 ANQGSEA. The CDR3 is 14 amino acids. Losses at the gene ends were 2 bases for V and 2 bases for J; bases not matched to a gene: 1. The CDR3 nucleotides read TGCAGCGTTGAACAGCGGGGGGCCTACAATGAGCAGTTCTTC. Its protein is CSVEQRGAYNEQFF.

With regard to this clone: This same CDR3 is encoded by further DNA sequences in the sample. The genes are TRBV4-3 and TRBJ1-1; D ambiguous. The CDR3 consists of 14 residues. The germline V gene has CDR1 LGHNA and CDR2 YSLEER. Trimming pared 0 bases from V and 4 bases from J, leaving 9 bases between. This CDR3 is CASSQETGSTEAFF. Written as DNA, the CDR3 is TGCGCCAGCAGCCAAGAAACCGGGAGCACTGAAGCTTTCTTT.

The CDR3, as DNA: TGTGCCAGCAAGTCTACTCTCGGGAGGGTCACTGAAGCTTTCTTT. The encoded protein is CASKSTLGRVTEAFF. V is TRBV2 and J is TRBJ1-1, with D hard to call. There are 15 residues in the CDR3. Germline CDR1 and CDR2: SNHLY and FYNNEI. The ends were cut back, 7 bases at V and 4 bases at J, with 19 bases in the middle.

V gene TRBV6-1 combines with J gene TRBJ2-7; 8 bases line up with TRBD1. Per the germline V gene, CDR1 is MNHNS and CDR2 is SASEGT. V was clipped by 1 base and J by 2 bases; unmatched bases: 4. The CDR3 runs to 15 residues. The CDR3 is CASSEDDRGPYEQYF. The CDR3 DNA follows: TGTGCCAGCAGTGAAGATGACAGGGGCCCCTACGAGCAGTACTTC.

The V and J genes are TRBV29-1 and TRBJ1-4; TRBD1 agrees at 10 bases. In germline, CDR1 is SQVTM, CDR2 ANQGSEA. The V and J ends lost 6 bases and 6 bases, in that order; junction bases with no gene match: 4. CDR3 size: 13 residues. The CDR3 protein is CSVGGTGDEKLFF. DNA for the CDR3: TGCAGCGTCGGGGGGACAGGGGATGAAAAACTGTTTTTT.

V usage is TRBV5-4 and J usage is TRBJ2-1, with 11 bases that match TRBD2. Germline values: CDR1 SGHNT, CDR2 YYREEE (reference sequence). V was pared by 3 bases and J by 5 bases, with 4 bases of the junction left unmatched. The CDR3 totals 15 residues. Here the CDR3 DNA reads TGTGCCAGCAGCTCTAGACTAGCGGGGAACAATGAGCAGTTCTTC. The encoded protein is CASSSRLAGNNEQFF.

This rearrangement joins TRBV6-4 to TRBJ2-3, with D uncertain. The V end lost 0 bases, the J end lost 10 bases, and 8 bases lay between the germline ends. The CDR3 extends over 12 amino acids. Germline V gene data show CDR1 as MRHNA and CDR2 as SNTAGT. CDR3 bases: TGTGCCAGCAGTGACTCGAGTAAGTCGCAGTATTTT. Amino acids: CASSDSSKSQYF.

V and J are TRBV5-4 and TRBJ2-7, with D uncertain. This CDR3 spans 13 amino acids. V was pared by 1 base and J by 6 bases, with 11 bases between. CDR1 and CDR2 from the germline V gene are SGHNT and YYREEE (reference sequence). CDR3 DNA sequence: TGTGCCAGCAGCTTGTGGAGTTCGGGCGAGCAGTACTTC. Encoded protein: CASSLWSSGEQYF.

About this clone: Other DNA sequences from this sample encode an identical CDR3 as well. The chain joins TRBV19 to TRBJ1-2; no definite D call. V lost 3 bases and J 1 base, leaving 9 bases between the germline ends. This CDR3 spans 14 amino acids. The V gene's germline CDR1 is LNHDA and CDR2 SQIVND (reference sequence). This CDR3 is CASSISEINYGYTF. The CDR3 DNA reads TGTGCCAGTAGTATCTCAGAAATTAACTATGGCTACACCTTC.

The rearrangement uses TRBV7-9 and TRBJ1-1; D might be TRBD1 (6 bases). The germline CDR1 and CDR2 sequences are SEHNR and FQNEAQ (reference sequence). V was cut by 4 bases and J by 1 base, with 22 bases left in between. This CDR3 is 18 amino acids long. CDR3 amino acids: CASSSPLGHSEANTEAFF. In DNA form, the CDR3 reads TGTGCCAGCAGCTCCCCTCTGGGACACAGTGAAGCGAACACTGAAGCTTTCTTT.

This clone was detected only once. The chain couples TRBV6-5 to TRBJ2-1, with TRBD1 matching 9 bases. The junction had 5 bases not matched to a gene; V was cut back by 5 bases and J by 6 bases. Looked up from germline, CDR1 is MNHEY and CDR2 is SVGAGI. The CDR3 runs 14 residues. In DNA form, the CDR3 reads TGTGCCAGCAGTCCCGGGACAGGGTCCAATGAGCAGTTCTTC. It yields the protein CASSPGTGSNEQFF.

This clone was counted only a few times. The chain joins TRBV6-6 to TRBJ1-2; no definite D call. With 4 bases removed from V and 2 bases from J, the gap between germline ends came to 14 bases. The CDR3 consists of 15 residues. The germline V gene encodes CDR1 MNHNY and CDR2 SVGAGI (reference sequence). CDR3 protein: CASSSYTVSNYGYTF. The CDR3 nucleotides are TGTGCCAGCAGTTCCTATACAGTCTCCAACTATGGCTACACCTTC.

This clone is medium-sized in the sample. The chain has TRBV19 and TRBJ2-2, with D tentatively TRBD2 (5 bases). Germline V lookup: CDR1 LNHDA, CDR2 SQIVND (reference sequence). The germline V and J ends were trimmed by 7 bases and 6 bases, with 18 bases remaining between them. The CDR3 sequence is 15 residues long. CDR3 in amino acids: CASTRLASLAGELFF. As DNA, the CDR3 is TGTGCCAGTACGCGGCTAGCAAGTCTCGCCGGGGAGCTGTTTTTT.

A note on this clone: Other DNA sequences in this specimen translate into the identical CDR3. The chain employs TRBV14 and TRBJ1-1, with D possibly being TRBD1 (6 bases). The CDR3 totals 13 residues. Germline V gives CDR1 SGHDN, CDR2 FVKESK. V was pared by 6 bases and J by 2 bases, with 10 bases between. CDR3 in amino acids: CASSRQVNTEAFF. CDR3 DNA: TGTGCCAGCAGTCGACAGGTTAACACTGAAGCTTTCTTT.

The chain has TRBV27 and TRBJ1-3, with TRBD1 as a possible D gene (5 bases). This CDR3 region has 15 residues. Germline V gene data show CDR1 as MNHEY and CDR2 as SMNVEV (reference sequence). V gave up 2 bases and J gave up 0 bases, with 8 bases separating them. The CDR3 region is CASSLRGGSGNTIYF. In nucleotides, the CDR3 is TGTGCCAGCAGTTTAAGGGGAGGCTCTGGAAACACCATATATTTT.

The chain couples TRBV13 to TRBJ2-5, with D possibly TRBD2 on 6 matching bases. Germline CDR1 reads PRHDT; CDR2 reads FYEKMQ (reference sequence). Trimming cost V 2 bases and J 8 bases, with 18 bases left between them. The CDR3 has 15 residues. The CDR3 nucleotides read TGTGCCAGCAGCTTAACGGGACCACTTGCGGGAACCCAGTACTTC. Translating it yields CASSLTGPLAGTQYF.

This chain links TRBV6-2 or TRBV6-3 with TRBJ2-5; 11 bases map to TRBD2. The CDR3 runs 15 residues. With 0 bases clipped from V and 5 bases from J, the junction kept 2 bases outside the gene matches. Germline loops: CDR1 MNHEY, CDR2 SVGEGT. CDR3 in DNA: TGTGCCAGCAGTTACTCACTAGCGGGAGAGGAGACCCAGTACTTC. It codes for CASSYSLAGEETQYF.

This chain links TRBV3-1 (or the pseudogene TRBV3-2) with TRBJ1-6; no clear D gene. The germline V and J ends were trimmed by 2 bases and 4 bases, with 9 bases remaining between them. The CDR3 is 15 amino acids. Germline V gives CDR1 LGHDT, CDR2 YNNKEL (reference sequence). This CDR3 is CASSQLAGYNSPLHF. The CDR3 DNA reads as TGTGCCAGCAGCCAATTAGCTGGGTATAATTCACCCCTCCACTTT.